The 5 T cell receptor beta chains below come from one sample, sequenced in a study of blood T cells in healthy people across ages. The second PCR ran roughly 7 to 12 cycles with a sample-barcoded 5' primer and J-beta primers. From the 5' RACE reads, TCRdb called clonotypes with MiXCR, one entry per CDR3 protein. The table shows 650,000 to 800,000 distinct CDR3 sequences, with roughly half occurring only once. Specimen: blood. Source of these receptors: a woman older than 75 in good health.

This clonotype was detected ten times or more. The chain carries TRBV5-6 and TRBJ2-4; weak D call: TRBD1 (7 bases). V lost 2 bases and J 2 bases, leaving 17 bases between the germline ends. Germline values: CDR1 SGHDT, CDR2 YYEEEE. The CDR3 is made up of 17 amino acids. CDR3 protein: CASSFSPQGGSKNIQYF. CDR3 DNA: TGTGCCAGCAGCTTTTCCCCCCAGGGGGGATCCAAAAACATTCAGTACTTC.

At least ten counts were recorded for this clonotype. The CDR3 is CASSLTGTDYNEQFF. CDR3 nucleotide sequence: TGCGCCAGCAGCTTGACCGGGACAGACTACAATGAGCAGTTCTTC. The chain is built from TRBV5-1 and TRBJ2-1, with 7 bases identical to TRBD1. The CDR3 extends over 15 amino acids. After removal of 1 base from V and 3 bases from J, the junction contained 4 bases not matched to a gene. Per the germline V gene, CDR1 is SGHRS and CDR2 is YFSETQ.

The chain is built from TRBV21-1 and TRBJ1-1; TRBD1 is taken as the D call from the table, unchecked against the DNA. TRBV21-1 is annotated as a pseudogene. CDR3 length: 19 amino acids. CDR3 coding DNA: TGTGCCAGCAGCCGAGCTCTTACCGGGACAGGGCGGGGAGACGCTGAAGCTTTCTTT. Translation gives CASSRALTGTGRGDAEAFF.

This clonotype was recorded only once. The chain carries TRBV28 and TRBJ1-6, with D hard to call. Per the germline V gene, CDR1 is MDHEN and CDR2 is SYDVKM. V was cut by 1 base and J by 6 bases, with 10 bases left in between. This CDR3 is built from 15 residues. The CDR3 DNA sequence: TGTGCCAGCAGTTTATATCAGGCGCCTAATTCACCCCTCCACTTT. Encoded protein: CASSLYQAPNSPLHF.

This clonotype was found many times. The chain employs TRBV20-1 and TRBJ2-3; 7 bases are shared with TRBD1. The CDR3 contains 14 residues. Trimming at V came to 8 bases and at J to 5 bases, leaving 13 bases not matched to a gene. Germline CDR1 DFQATT, CDR2 SNEGSKA (reference sequence). CDR3 sequence: CSLTDRATGDTQYF. As DNA, the CDR3 is TGCAGTCTAACTGACAGGGCAACTGGAGATACGCAGTATTTT.